This T cell receptor beta chain was recorded in a study of CD8 T cells in ankylosing spondylitis. Regarding the study as a whole: As for the disease-linked clones, they showed a CD8+ phenotype and occurred at relatively low frequencies in peripheral blood.

Trimming removed 6 bases from V and 3 bases from J, with 15 bases in between. Germline CDR1 and CDR2: MNHEY and SVGEGT. The CDR3 is made up of 14 amino acids. A few counts support this clonotype. Its matching antigen is unknown. MiXCR was run by TCRdb on the 5' RACE reads, yielding one entry per CDR3 protein. Of some 92,000 distinct CDR3 sequences detected, around 25% appear once; the ten largest clones hold 50% to 60%. The rearrangement links TRBV6-2 or TRBV6-3 to TRBJ2-7, with a tentative D call TRBD1 (6 bases). The clonotype originates from a male donor with ankylosing spondylitis or in good health (not recorded which). Sequencing was performed on blood, either unsorted or a sorted T cell fraction (not recorded which). CDR3 DNA: TGTGCCAGCAGACAGGGACATTTTATCTACGAGCAGTACGTC. Translation gives CASRQGHFIYEQYV.